The entry that follows covers one T cell receptor (beta chain) sequence. This clone's antigen is unknown. No much larger clone is present one base from it, and per-base qualities are unavailable. The data are from a study of vaccination and CD4 T cells after COVID-19 (dated by TCRdb to 2021 to 2024). Some background on the complete study: SARS-CoV-2 positivity had been established in the convalescent patients by nasal swab PCR, and mild disease was recorded in roughly 9 of these patients and severe disease in one. Six males and four females were included in the convalescent cohort, with two Hispanic individuals, seven Caucasians, two Asians and one multiracial person represented. Participants got two doses of the Pfizer-BioNTech BNT162b2 vaccine (n=8) or two doses of the Moderna mRNA-1273 vaccine (n=2). Post-COVID blood samples from convalescent patients were collected a median of 101 days after diagnosis, with a range of about 35 to 180 days. Post-vaccine blood samples were collected a median of approximately eleven weeks after the second vaccine dose, ranging from roughly 13 to 241 days. The cultures were stimulated with overlapping spike peptide pools from SARS-CoV-2 and from the common cold coronaviruses HCoV-NL63, HCoV-OC43 and HCoV-229E. As controls, cultures received a CEFX viral epitope pool (the positive control), an HIV-1 Nef peptide pool (the negative control), or no peptide at all. In under 13 COVID-19 convalescent patients and several infection-naive healthy vaccine recipients, researchers compared the spike-specific CD4+ TCR repertoire from before mRNA vaccination with the repertoire from after.

Library preparation employed PCR. DNA from cultured CD4+ T cells was subjected to TCR sequencing with the Oncomine TCR Beta short-read assay at the Johns Hopkins FTIC core. The QIAamp micro DNA kit was used to extract genomic DNA from the cultured CD4+ T cells. Oncomine TCR Beta libraries from cultured CD4+ T cells were pooled with unique dual indexes and sequenced on an Illumina iSeq 100. As for how the authors treated the data: Non-productive sequences were removed, and CDR3s that did not start with C, did not end with F or W, or were shorter than 7 amino acids were discarded. The MANAFEST web application was used to identify antigen-specific clonotypes by comparing peptide-stimulated wells against reference wells and other culture wells. An FDR below 0.05, an odds ratio above 5, and a productive frequency above 0.1% in at least two of three replicate wells were required for clones to be considered positive. Cross-reactive clonotypes were defined as significantly expanded in both SARS-CoV-2 spike wells and at least one common cold coronavirus spike condition. Using R version 3.6.1, CDR3 homology was evaluated through Levenshtein distances (stringdist) along with unrooted phylogenetic trees (ape). TCRdb trimmed public reads at Q25 via fastp, called clones via MiXCR and kept in-frame beta chains. One record per CDR3 amino acid sequence lists the most common genes and DNA. TCRdb's processing, not the authors', yielded these V and J calls. Recorded for this sample are approximately 20,000 distinct CDR3 sequences; about 32% of them occurred a single time. The ten largest make up approximately 15% of the sample.

Broad study findings and their caveats: Relatively few convalescent patients were included in the study, and early timepoints after natural infection were not analyzed. The median count of SARS-CoV-2-reactive clonotypes went up from about 23 after infection to around 38 after vaccination, although the change was not significant. Of the vaccine-specific clones in convalescent patients, 304 of 307, or nearly all, reacted only to SARS-CoV-2 spike and did not cross-react with common cold coronaviruses. In convalescent patients, a median about 86% of post-vaccine SARS-CoV-2-reactive clones were detected only after vaccination, suggesting vaccine-specific priming.

The label giving this sample's treatment or condition can be read as: approximately 9-day PBMC culture with coronavirus spike peptide pools or control peptides (ViraFEST assay). The ViraFEST assay, used in the study, expanded antigen-specific T cells with peptide pools and then identified the expanded clonotypes through TCR sequencing. The positive SARS-CoV-2 PCR tests of the convalescent patients were dated from March to December 2020, before the Alpha, Beta and Delta variants emerged in the United States. Each well held about 2.2 million PBMCs cultured in IMDM containing approximately 5% human AB serum and 9 to 10 IU/ml IL-2, with 8.5 to 10 ug/ml peptide pools added. On days 3 and 7, half of the culture medium was replaced with fresh IL-2-containing medium. Once the cells had been in culture for 9 to 10 days, the EasySep CD4+ T cell isolation kit was used to isolate CD4+ T cells by negative selection. PBMCs were separated from whole blood using Ficoll-Paque Plus gradient centrifugation and then either used fresh or cryopreserved at -140C. Each culture condition was generally run in triplicate wells.

According to the germline V gene (reference sequence), CDR1 reads LGHDT and CDR2 reads YNNKEL. Measured from the cysteine to the phenylalanine, the CDR3 is 14 residues long. The read is trimmed to its CDR3 DNA, 42 bases read in frame from base 1. The germline V end is reduced by 5 bases and the J end by 3 bases; junction bases left unmatched: 6. Source material: cultured CD4+ T cells from blood. The V gene is TRBV3-1 and the J gene is TRBJ1-2; the junction holds 7 bases that match TRBD1. This clonotype originated in a human donor with COVID-19. The CDR3 reads as follows: CASSYGTADYGYTF. Here is the DNA: TGTGCCAGCAGCTACGGGACAGCGGACTATGGCTACACCTTC.